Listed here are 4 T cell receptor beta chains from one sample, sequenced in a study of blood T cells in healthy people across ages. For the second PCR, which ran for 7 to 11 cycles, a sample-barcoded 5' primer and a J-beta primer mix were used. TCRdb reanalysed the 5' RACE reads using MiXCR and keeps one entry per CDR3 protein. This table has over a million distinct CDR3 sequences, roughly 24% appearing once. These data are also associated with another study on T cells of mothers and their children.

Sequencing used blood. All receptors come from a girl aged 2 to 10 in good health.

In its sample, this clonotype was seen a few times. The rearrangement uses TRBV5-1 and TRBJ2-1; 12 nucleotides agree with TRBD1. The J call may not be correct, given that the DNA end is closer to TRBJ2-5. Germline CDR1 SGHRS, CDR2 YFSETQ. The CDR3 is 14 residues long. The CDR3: CASRGQGARETQYF. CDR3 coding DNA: TGCGCCAGCAGGGGACAGGGGGCACGGGAGACCCAGTACTTC.

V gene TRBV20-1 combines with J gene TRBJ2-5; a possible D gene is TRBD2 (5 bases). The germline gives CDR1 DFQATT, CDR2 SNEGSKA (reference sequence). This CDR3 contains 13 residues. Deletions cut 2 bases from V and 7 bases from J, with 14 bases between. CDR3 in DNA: TGCAGTGCTAGACCCACTAGTCGATCGACCCAGTACTTC. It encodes CSARPTSRSTQYF.

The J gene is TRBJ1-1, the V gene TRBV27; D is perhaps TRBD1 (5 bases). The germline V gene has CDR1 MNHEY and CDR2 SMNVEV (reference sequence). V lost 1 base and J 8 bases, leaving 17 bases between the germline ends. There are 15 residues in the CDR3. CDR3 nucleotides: TGTGCCAGCAGTTTATTGGGACCACCATTTCTGGAAGCTTTCTTT. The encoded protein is CASSLLGPPFLEAFF.

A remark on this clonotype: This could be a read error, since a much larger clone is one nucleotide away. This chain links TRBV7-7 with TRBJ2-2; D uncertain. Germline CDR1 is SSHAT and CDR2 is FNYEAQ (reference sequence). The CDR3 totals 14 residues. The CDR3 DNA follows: TGTGCTAGCAGCTTTGGGCACAACACCGGGGAGCTGTTTTTT. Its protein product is CASSFGHNTGELFF.